This TCR beta chain was recorded in a study of OX40 agonist ivuxolimab in advanced cancers. The study, taken as a whole, reports: Clonal expansion was seen in CD4+ and CD8+ blood T cells by week 6 at 0.1 to 3.0 mg/kg.

V shed 5 bases, J shed 1 base, and the junction held 2 bases outside the gene matches. Germline V lookup: CDR1 SEHNR, CDR2 FQNEAQ (reference sequence). The CDR3 is made up of 13 amino acids. The protocol was immunoSEQ multiplex PCR, while the TCRdb copy is restricted to in-frame clones and leaves out a portion. The profile shows fewer than 30,000 clones, roughly 85% of them singletons. Comments on this clone: The antigen remains undetermined.

The chain carries TRBV7-9 and TRBJ2-7, with 7 positions matching TRBD1. The sequence was obtained from an adult with an advanced solid tumor such as melanoma, head and neck, liver or kidney cancer. Material: CD4+ or CD8+ T cells sorted from blood, obtained in a trial of the OX40 agonist ivuxolimab. The CDR3 bases are TGTGCCAGCAGCGCGGACAGGTCCTACGAGCAGTACTTC. Protein product: CASSADRSYEQYF.